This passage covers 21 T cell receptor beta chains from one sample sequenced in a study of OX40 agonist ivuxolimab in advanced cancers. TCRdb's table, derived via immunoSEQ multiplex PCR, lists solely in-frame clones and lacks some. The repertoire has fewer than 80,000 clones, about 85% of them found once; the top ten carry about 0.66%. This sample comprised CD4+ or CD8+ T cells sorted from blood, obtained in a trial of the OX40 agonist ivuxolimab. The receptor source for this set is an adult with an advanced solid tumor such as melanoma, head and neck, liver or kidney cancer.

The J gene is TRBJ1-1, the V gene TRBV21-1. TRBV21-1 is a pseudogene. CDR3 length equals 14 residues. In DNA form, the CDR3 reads TGTGCCAGCAGTCGGGGACTAGTGAACACTGAAGCTTCCTTT. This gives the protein CASSRGLVNTEASF.

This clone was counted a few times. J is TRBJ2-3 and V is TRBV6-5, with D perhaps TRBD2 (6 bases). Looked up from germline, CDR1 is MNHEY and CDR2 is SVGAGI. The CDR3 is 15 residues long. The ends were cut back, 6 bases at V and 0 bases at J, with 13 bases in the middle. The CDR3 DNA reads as TGTGCCAGCAGCAACGGACTACTTAGCACAGATACGCAGTATTTT. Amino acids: CASSNGLLSTDTQYF.

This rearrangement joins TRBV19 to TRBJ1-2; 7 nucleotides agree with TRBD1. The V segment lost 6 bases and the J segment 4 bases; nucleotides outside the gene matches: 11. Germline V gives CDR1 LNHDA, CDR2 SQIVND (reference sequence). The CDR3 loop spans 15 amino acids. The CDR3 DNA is TGTGCCAGTAGCTCTACTCCGGGACAGAGCTATGGCTACACCTTC. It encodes CASSSTPGQSYGYTF.

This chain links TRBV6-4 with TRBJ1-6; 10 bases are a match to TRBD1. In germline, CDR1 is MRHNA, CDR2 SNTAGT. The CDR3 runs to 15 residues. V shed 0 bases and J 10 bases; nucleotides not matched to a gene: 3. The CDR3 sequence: CASSDSGDRGSPLHF. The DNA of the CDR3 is TGTGCCAGCAGTGACTCAGGGGACAGGGGCTCACCCCTCCACTTT.

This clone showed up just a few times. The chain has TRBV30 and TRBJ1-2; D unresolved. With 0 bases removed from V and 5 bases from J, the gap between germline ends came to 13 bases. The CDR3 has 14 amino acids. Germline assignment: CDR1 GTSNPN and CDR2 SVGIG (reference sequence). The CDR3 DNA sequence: TGTGCCTGGAGTGTTCCTCGGTACGGGTATGGCTACACCTTC. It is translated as CAWSVPRYGYGYTF.

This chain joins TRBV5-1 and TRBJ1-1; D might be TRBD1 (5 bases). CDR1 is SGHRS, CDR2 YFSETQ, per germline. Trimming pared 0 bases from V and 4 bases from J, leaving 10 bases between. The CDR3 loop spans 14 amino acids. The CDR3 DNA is TGCGCCAGCAGCTTGGTGCCAGACAGCACTGAAGCTTTCTTT. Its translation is CASSLVPDSTEAFF.

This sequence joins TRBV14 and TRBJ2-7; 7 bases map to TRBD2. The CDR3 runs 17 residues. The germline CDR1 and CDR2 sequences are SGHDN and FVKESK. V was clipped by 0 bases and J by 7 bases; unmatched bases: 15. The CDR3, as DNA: TGTGCCAGCAGCCAAGAAGTGGGCGGGGGACCAATTTTAGAGCAGTACTTC. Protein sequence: CASSQEVGGGPILEQYF.

The CDR3 reads CAWSVPRFRGRGELFF. The CDR3 DNA reads as TGTGCCTGGAGTGTACCTCGGTTTCGGGGGAGGGGGGAGCTGTTTTTT. The chain couples TRBV30 to TRBJ2-2; possibly TRBD2 for D (6 bases). The CDR3 has 16 amino acids. V was pared by 0 bases and J by 8 bases, with 19 bases between. CDR1 GTSNPN and CDR2 SVGIG come from the germline V gene (reference sequence).

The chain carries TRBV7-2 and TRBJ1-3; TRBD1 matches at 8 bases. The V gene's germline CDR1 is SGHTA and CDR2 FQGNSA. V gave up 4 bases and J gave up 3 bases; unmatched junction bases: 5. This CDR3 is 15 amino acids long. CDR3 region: CASSSRGRGGNTIYF. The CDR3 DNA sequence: TGTGCCAGCAGCTCCAGGGGGCGAGGTGGAAACACCATATATTTT.

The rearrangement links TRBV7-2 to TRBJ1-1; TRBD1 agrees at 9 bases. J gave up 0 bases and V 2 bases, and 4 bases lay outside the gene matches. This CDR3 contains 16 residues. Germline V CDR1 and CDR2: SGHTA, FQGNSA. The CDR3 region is CASSLNRGRLNTEAFF. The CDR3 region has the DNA TGTGCCAGCAGCTTAAACAGGGGGCGCTTGAACACTGAAGCTTTCTTT.

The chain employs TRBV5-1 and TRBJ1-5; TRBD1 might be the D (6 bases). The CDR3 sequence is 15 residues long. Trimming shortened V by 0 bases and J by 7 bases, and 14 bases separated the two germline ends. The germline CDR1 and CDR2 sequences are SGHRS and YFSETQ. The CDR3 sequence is CASSLGSGAEQPQHF. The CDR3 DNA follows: TGCGCCAGCAGCTTGGGCTCGGGGGCGGAACAGCCCCAGCATTTT.

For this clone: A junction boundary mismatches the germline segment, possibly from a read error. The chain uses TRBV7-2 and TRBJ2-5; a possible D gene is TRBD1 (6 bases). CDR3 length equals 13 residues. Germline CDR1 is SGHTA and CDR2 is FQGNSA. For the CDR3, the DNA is TGTGCCAGCAACTTACAGGGCCGTGAGACCCAGTACTTC. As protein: CASNLQGRETQYF.

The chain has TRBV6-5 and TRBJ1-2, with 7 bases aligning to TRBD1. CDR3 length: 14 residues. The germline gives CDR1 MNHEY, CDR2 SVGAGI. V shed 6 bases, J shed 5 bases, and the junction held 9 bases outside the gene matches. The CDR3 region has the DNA TGTGCCAGCAGACCGACAGGGAGGGGGTATGGCTACACCTTC. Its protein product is CASRPTGRGYGYTF.

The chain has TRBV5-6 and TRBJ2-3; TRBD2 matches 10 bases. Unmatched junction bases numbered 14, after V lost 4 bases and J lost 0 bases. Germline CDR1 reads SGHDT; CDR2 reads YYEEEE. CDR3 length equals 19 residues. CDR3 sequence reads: CASSLLGDSGGPSTDTQYF. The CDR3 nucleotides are TGTGCCAGCAGCCTACTGGGGGATAGCGGGGGGCCCAGCACAGATACGCAGTATTTT. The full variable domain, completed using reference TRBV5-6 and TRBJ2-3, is DAGVTQSPTHLIKTRGQQVTLRCSPKSGHDTVSWYQQALGQGPQFIFQYYEEEERQRGNFPDRFSGHQFPNYSSELNVNALLLGDSALYLCASSLLGDSGGPSTDTQYFGPGTRLTVL.

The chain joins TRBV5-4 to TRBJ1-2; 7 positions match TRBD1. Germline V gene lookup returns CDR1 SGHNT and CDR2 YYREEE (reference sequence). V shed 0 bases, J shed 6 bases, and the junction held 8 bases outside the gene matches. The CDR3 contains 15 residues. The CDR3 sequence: CASSLVTRGGDGYTF. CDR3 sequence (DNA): TGTGCCAGCAGCTTGGTTACCAGGGGGGGTGATGGCTACACCTTC.

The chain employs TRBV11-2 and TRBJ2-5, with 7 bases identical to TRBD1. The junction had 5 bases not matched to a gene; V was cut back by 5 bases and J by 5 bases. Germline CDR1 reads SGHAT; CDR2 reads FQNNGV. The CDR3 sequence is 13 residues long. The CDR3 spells CASSGDSWETQYF. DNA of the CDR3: TGTGCCAGCAGCGGGGACAGCTGGGAGACCCAGTACTTC. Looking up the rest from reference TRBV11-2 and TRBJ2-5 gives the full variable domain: EAGVAQSPRYKIIEKRQSVAFWCNPISGHATLYWYQQILGQGPKLLIQFQNNGVVDDSQLPKDRFSAERLKGVDSTLKIQPAKLEDSAVYLCASSGDSWETQYFGPGTRLLVL.

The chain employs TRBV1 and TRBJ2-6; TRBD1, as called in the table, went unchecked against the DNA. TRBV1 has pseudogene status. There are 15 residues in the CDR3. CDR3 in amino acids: CTSSINTSRANVLTF. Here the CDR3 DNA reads TGCACCAGCAGTATAAACACAAGTCGGGCCAACGTCCTGACTTTC.

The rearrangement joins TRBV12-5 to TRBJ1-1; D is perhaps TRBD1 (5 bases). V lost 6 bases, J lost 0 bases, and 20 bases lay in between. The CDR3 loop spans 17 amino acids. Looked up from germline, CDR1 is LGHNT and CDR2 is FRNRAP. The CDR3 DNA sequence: TGTGCTAGTGGAGACTCTATAGCGACAGACCTGAACACTGAAGCTTTCTTT. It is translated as CASGDSIATDLNTEAFF. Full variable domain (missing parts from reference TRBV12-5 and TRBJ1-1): DARVTQTPRHKVTEMGQEVTMRCQPILGHNTVFWYRQTMMQGLELLAYFRNRAPLDDSGMPKDRFSAEMPDATLATLKIQPSEPRDSAVYFCASGDSIATDLNTEAFFGQGTRLTVV.

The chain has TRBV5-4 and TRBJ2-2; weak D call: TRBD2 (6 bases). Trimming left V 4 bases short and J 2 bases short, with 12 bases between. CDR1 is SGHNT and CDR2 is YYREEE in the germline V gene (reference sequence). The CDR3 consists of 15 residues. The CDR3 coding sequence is TGTGCCAGCAGCCCCACCGGGACTAACACCGGGGAGCTGTTTTTT. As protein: CASSPTGTNTGELFF.

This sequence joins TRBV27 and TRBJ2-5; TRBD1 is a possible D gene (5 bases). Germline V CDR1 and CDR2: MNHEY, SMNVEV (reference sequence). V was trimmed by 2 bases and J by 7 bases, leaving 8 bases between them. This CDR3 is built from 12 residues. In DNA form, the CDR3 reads TGTGCCAGCAGTTTAAGGGGTGCGACCCAGTACTTC. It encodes CASSLRGATQYF.

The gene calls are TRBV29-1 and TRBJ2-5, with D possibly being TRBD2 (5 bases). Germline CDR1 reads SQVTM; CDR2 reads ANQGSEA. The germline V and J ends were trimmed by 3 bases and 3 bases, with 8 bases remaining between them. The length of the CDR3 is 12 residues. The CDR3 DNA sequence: TGCAGCGTTGACGGGGTTGAAGAGACCCAGTACTTC. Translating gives CSVDGVEETQYF.